This passage covers 22 T cell receptor beta chains from one sample sequenced in a study of T cell repertoires in cytomegalovirus infection. TCRdb used MiXCR to reprocess the reads, holding one entry per CDR3 protein. Of fewer than 350,000 distinct CDR3 sequences in the sample, about a sixth were seen once. The sample taken for sequencing was PBMCs. These receptor sequences come from a human donor in good health (CMV status not recorded). Some clones in this sample may be carry-over from other donors' samples.

The rearrangement uses TRBV27 and TRBJ2-3, with D maybe TRBD2 (5 bases). Looked up from germline, CDR1 is MNHEY and CDR2 is SMNVEV (reference sequence). The CDR3 is 16 amino acids. The V and J ends lost 2 bases and 1 base respectively, with 13 bases between them. The CDR3 DNA reads TGTGCCAGCAGTTTAAGGCCTAGCCCGGGCACAGATACGCAGTATTTT. This gives the protein CASSLRPSPGTDTQYF.

At least ten counts were recorded for this clonotype. The rearrangement joins TRBV24-1 to TRBJ2-3; 8 bases are shared with TRBD2. Germline trimming cut 4 bases from V and 4 bases from J; bases unmatched to any gene: 3. Per germline, CDR1 KGHDR and CDR2 SFDVKD. The CDR3 has 14 residues. The CDR3 here is CATSESGGADTQYF. The DNA for the CDR3 is TGTGCCACCAGTGAAAGCGGGGGCGCAGATACGCAGTATTTT.

This clonotype was seen more than once but under ten times. The V call is TRBV12-3 or TRBV12-4, the J call TRBJ2-7; 9 bases are shared with TRBD1. Germline trimming cut 6 bases from V and 0 bases from J; bases unmatched to any gene: 9. The CDR3 is 16 residues long. The DNA of the CDR3 is TGTGCCAGCAGACTTACCGGGACAGGGTTCTCCTACGAGCAGTACTTC. Protein: CASRLTGTGFSYEQYF.

In its sample, this clonotype was seen a few times. This chain uses TRBV28 with TRBJ2-1, with 10 positions matching TRBD1. Germline trimming cut 2 bases from V and 16 bases from J; bases unmatched to any gene: 8. The CDR3 sequence is 13 residues long. Germline lookup yields CDR1 MDHEN and CDR2 SYDVKM. CDR3 region: CASSLGDRGGLFF. CDR3 coding DNA: TGTGCCAGCAGTTTAGGGGACAGGGGAGGCCTCTTCTTC.

This clonotype was recorded many times. The V call is TRBV6-1, the J call TRBJ2-2; 10 bases are shared with TRBD1. Unmatched junction bases numbered 9, after V lost 5 bases and J lost 0 bases. The V gene's germline CDR1 is MNHNS and CDR2 SASEGT. The CDR3 spans 18 residues. The CDR3 sequence is CASSRSGQGPTNTGELFF. For the CDR3, the DNA is TGTGCCAGCAGTCGATCGGGACAGGGGCCTACGAACACCGGGGAGCTGTTTTTT.

This clonotype has just a few counts. The rearrangement links TRBV19 to TRBJ1-5; D is unresolved. This CDR3 is built from 13 residues. V lost 6 bases, J lost 2 bases, and 8 bases lay in between. CDR1 is LNHDA, CDR2 SQIVND, per germline (reference sequence). The CDR3 nucleotides read TGTGCCAGTAGCGCCAGAGGCAATCAGCCCCAGCATTTT. Protein sequence: CASSARGNQPQHF.

The table lists this clonotype with many counts. This rearrangement joins TRBV4-2 to TRBJ2-7; maybe TRBD2 (6 bases). This CDR3 region has 15 residues. The V gene lost 2 bases and the J gene lost 3 bases, with 14 bases spanning the gap. CDR1 is LGHNA, CDR2 YNFKEQ, per germline. In DNA form, the CDR3 reads TGTGCCAGCAGCCAAAGTGACCACGGGGGCTACGAGCAGTACTTC. Translated, it gives CASSQSDHGGYEQYF.

This clonotype was picked up many times. This rearrangement joins TRBV20-1 to TRBJ2-1; D is undetermined. The CDR3 has 15 amino acids. CDR1 DFQATT and CDR2 SNEGSKA come from the germline V gene (reference sequence). V was clipped by 4 bases and J by 8 bases, with 21 bases between them. Here the CDR3 DNA reads TGCAGTGCTAAATGGGGAAATTTGAGGTTCGATGAGCAGTTCTTC. Protein product: CSAKWGNLRFDEQFF.

CDR3 loop: CASSPIQRGYTF. The CDR3 DNA reads TGTGCCAGCTCACCAATACAGAGGGGCTACACCTTC. The rearrangement uses TRBV18 and TRBJ1-2, with D unresolved. The germline CDR1 and CDR2 sequences are KGHSH and LQKENI. CDR3 length: 12 residues. With 2 bases removed from V and 8 bases from J, the gap between germline ends came to 9 bases.

The table lists this clonotype with a few counts. V usage is TRBV11-2 and J usage is TRBJ2-5; 11 bases map to TRBD2. The germline V gene encodes CDR1 SGHAT and CDR2 FQNNGV. This CDR3 comprises 16 residues. The V segment lost 2 bases and the J segment 4 bases; nucleotides outside the gene matches: 6. The CDR3 bases are TGTGCCAGCAGCTTATCGGCTAGCGGGGGGTTAGAGACCCAGTACTTC. Translated: CASSLSASGGLETQYF.

In its sample, this clonotype was seen a few times. The chain employs TRBV12-3 or TRBV12-4 and TRBJ1-2; D ambiguous. The CDR3 runs 11 residues. Trimming removed 2 bases at V and 7 bases at J, with 5 bases between. The CDR3 DNA is TGTGCCAGCAGTTTAAATACTGGCTACACCTTC. Its translation is CASSLNTGYTF.

This clonotype was observed a handful of times. The chain employs TRBV6-1 and TRBJ1-5; 8 bases map to TRBD1. V shed 1 base and J 7 bases; nucleotides not matched to a gene: 15. This CDR3 is built from 18 residues. Looked up from germline, CDR1 is MNHNS and CDR2 is SASEGT. CDR3 DNA: TGTGCCAGCAGTGAAGATTACACGGGACAGGTAGCGCGCCAGCCCCAGCATTTT. Translating it yields CASSEDYTGQVARQPQHF.

The chain carries TRBV28 and TRBJ1-5, with D unclear. This CDR3 region has 15 residues. The germline V and J ends were trimmed by 6 bases and 0 bases, with 12 bases remaining between them. Per the germline V gene, CDR1 is MDHEN and CDR2 is SYDVKM. CDR3 protein: CASRKGGNSNQPQHF. The DNA for the CDR3 is TGTGCCAGCAGAAAAGGAGGCAATAGCAATCAGCCCCAGCATTTT.

Concerning this clonotype itself: This clone may be a read error of a much larger clone one base away. The chain recombines TRBV4-3 with TRBJ2-1; D possibly matches TRBD1 or TRBD2 (5 bases each). Germline V lookup: CDR1 LGHNA, CDR2 YSLEER. V was clipped by 1 base and J by 4 bases, with 11 bases between them. This CDR3 is built from 15 residues. The CDR3 protein is CASSQVPGAYNEQFF. The CDR3 DNA reads as TGCGCCAGCAGCCAAGTCCCCGGGGCGTACAATGAGCAGTTCTTC.

This clonotype appeared many times. This chain links TRBV4-1 with TRBJ1-1; weak D call: TRBD1 (5 bases). CDR3 length: 14 amino acids. V was pared by 3 bases and J by 6 bases, with 14 bases between. The germline CDR1 and CDR2 sequences are MGHRA and YSYEKL. The CDR3 loop is CASSQRQGISEAFF. In DNA, the CDR3 is TGCGCCAGCAGCCAGCGGCAGGGAATATCTGAAGCTTTCTTT.

There are many counts of this clonotype. The gene calls are TRBV7-3 and TRBJ2-1; unclear D gene. Trimming cost V 0 bases and J 10 bases, with 10 bases left between them. This CDR3 spans 13 amino acids. Germline V gives CDR1 SGHTA, CDR2 FQGTGA. CDR3 in amino acids: CASSLTSLREQFF. Here the CDR3 DNA reads TGTGCCAGCAGCTTAACGTCGCTAAGGGAGCAGTTCTTC.

The J gene is TRBJ1-5, the V gene TRBV20-1; D remains unclear. CDR3 size: 14 residues. The V end lost 0 bases, the J end lost 4 bases, and 10 bases lay between the germline ends. Germline CDR1 is DFQATT and CDR2 is SNEGSKA (reference sequence). CDR3 bases: TGCAGTGCTAGAGATCACTCGGGGAATCAGCCCCAGCATTTT. This gives the protein CSARDHSGNQPQHF.

The J gene is TRBJ1-2, the V gene TRBV5-1; D may be TRBD1 (6 bases). Trimming cost V 7 bases and J 3 bases, with 16 bases left between them. This CDR3 is 14 amino acids long. CDR1 is SGHRS and CDR2 is YFSETQ in the germline V gene. CDR3 DNA sequence: TGCGCCAGCTCCACGGGGGGGCGCGACTATGGCTACACCTTC. It yields the protein CASSTGGRDYGYTF.

The rearrangement joins TRBV7-2 to TRBJ2-3, with a weak D call TRBD2 (6 bases). V lost 5 bases, J lost 4 bases, and 16 bases lay in between. Germline CDR1 SGHTA, CDR2 FQGNSA. The CDR3 sequence is 15 residues long. The CDR3 here is CASSPGRGSADTQYF. DNA of the CDR3: TGTGCCAGCAGCCCAGGACGGGGGTCGGCAGATACGCAGTATTTT. The full variable domain, with the rest looked up from reference TRBV7-2 and TRBJ2-3, is GAGVSQSPSNKVTEKGKDVELRCDPISGHTALYWYRQSLGQGLEFLIYFQGNSAPDKSGLPSDRFSAERTGGSVSTLTIQRTQQEDSAVYLCASSPGRGSADTQYFGPGTRLTVL.

The chain couples TRBV12-3 or TRBV12-4 to TRBJ1-6, with TRBD1 matching over 7 bases. CDR3 length equals 15 residues. V was pared by 5 bases and J by 7 bases, with 8 bases of the junction left unmatched. CDR3 amino acids: CASSQGQVENSPLHF. The CDR3 nucleotides are TGTGCCAGCAGTCAAGGACAGGTCGAAAATTCACCCCTCCACTTT.

In its sample, this clonotype was seen a few times. This chain uses TRBV20-1 with TRBJ2-5, with 10 bases aligning to TRBD2. CDR1 DFQATT and CDR2 SNEGSKA come from the germline V gene (reference sequence). After removal of 0 bases from V and 5 bases from J, the junction contained 9 bases not matched to a gene. This CDR3 contains 16 residues. The CDR3 nucleotides are TGCAGTGCTAGAGACCCCCTAGCGGGGGATTGGGAGACCCAGTACTTC. Protein: CSARDPLAGDWETQYF.

The V gene is TRBV5-1, the J gene TRBJ2-2; a weak D match, TRBD1 (6 bases). V dropped 6 bases and J dropped 3 bases, with 18 bases sitting between them. In germline, CDR1 is SGHRS, CDR2 YFSETQ. The CDR3 runs to 16 residues. In DNA form, the CDR3 reads TGCGCCAGCACCGCTACAGGGACCCGAGACACCGGGGAGCTGTTTTTT. Translation gives CASTATGTRDTGELFF.